These 15 T cell receptor beta chains came from one sample sequenced in a study of blood T cell repertoires in COVID-19. The protocol was immunoSEQ multiplex PCR, while the TCRdb copy is restricted to in-frame clones and leaves out a portion. The sample carries 150,000 or so clones, approximately 90% recorded once. The sequenced sample was peripheral blood. These receptor sequences come from a man younger than 40 with COVID-19, enrolled during active disease.

This rearrangement joins TRBV6-5 to TRBJ1-2; a weak D match, TRBD1 (5 bases). The length of the CDR3 is 15 residues. Looked up from germline, CDR1 is MNHEY and CDR2 is SVGAGI. V lost 6 bases to trimming and J lost 8 bases, with 22 bases between them. CDR3: CASRAGTHNRYGYTF. DNA for the CDR3: TGTGCCAGCAGGGCCGGGACTCATAACCGGTACGGCTACACCTTC.

The chain combines TRBV6-4 with TRBJ1-6; 7 bases are a match to TRBD1. The CDR3 extends over 17 amino acids. Germline CDR1 and CDR2: MRHNA and SNTAGT. Trimming at V came to 6 bases and at J to 2 bases, leaving 10 bases not matched to a gene. The CDR3 coding sequence is TGTGCCAGCAGCGCGACAGGGCCCCCCACCTATAATTCACCCCTCCACTTT. Its protein is CASSATGPPTYNSPLHF.

The J gene is TRBJ2-5, the V gene TRBV7-3, with D perhaps matching TRBD2 (5 bases). Trimming shortened V by 5 bases and J by 4 bases, and 17 bases separated the two germline ends. CDR1 and CDR2 from the germline V gene are SGHTA and FQGTGA. The CDR3 spans 15 residues. CDR3 region: CASSRYRSGLETQYF. CDR3 DNA sequence: TGTGCCAGCAGCCGGTACCGGTCGGGGTTAGAGACCCAGTACTTC.

The rearrangement links TRBV5-1 to TRBJ2-5; weak D call: TRBD1 (7 bases). Deletions cut 4 bases from V and 5 bases from J, with 12 bases between. This CDR3 comprises 13 residues. CDR1 is SGHRS, CDR2 YFSETQ, per germline. CDR3 amino acids: CASSTQGGETQYF. DNA for the CDR3: TGCGCCAGCAGCACCCAGGGGGGCGAGACCCAGTACTTC.

This chain joins TRBV9 and TRBJ2-1, with 11 bases fitting TRBD2. This CDR3 region has 15 residues. Per the germline V gene, CDR1 is SGDLS and CDR2 is YYNGEE. The V segment lost 2 bases and the J segment 7 bases; nucleotides outside the gene matches: 5. The CDR3 reads CASSVTSGSGNEQFF. The DNA of the CDR3 is TGTGCCAGCAGCGTCACTAGCGGGAGTGGGAATGAGCAGTTCTTC.

This clone was seen only once. The rearrangement uses TRBV7-6 and TRBJ1-1, with D possibly matching TRBD1 (6 bases). This CDR3 spans 16 amino acids. Germline lookup yields CDR1 SGHVS and CDR2 FNYEAQ. Trimming pared 4 bases from V and 1 base from J, leaving 16 bases between. CDR3 sequence reads: CASSSRPETGNTEAFF. The CDR3 DNA reads TGTGCCAGCAGCTCGCGCCCGGAGACAGGGAACACTGAAGCTTTCTTT.

This clone was seen once. The chain uses TRBV6-5 and TRBJ1-1, with D possibly being TRBD1 (5 bases). Germline-derived CDR1 and CDR2 are MNHEY and SVGAGI. Trimming cost V 9 bases and J 0 bases, with 11 bases left between them. This CDR3 has 13 amino acids. CDR3 in amino acids: CASMTDLNTEAFF. In nucleotides, the CDR3 is TGTGCCAGTATGACAGACTTGAACACTGAAGCTTTCTTT.

This clone rates as medium-sized. The rearrangement uses TRBV3-1 (or the pseudogene TRBV3-2) and TRBJ2-2, with 8 bases matching TRBD2. CDR3 length: 17 residues. From germline, CDR1 is LGHDT and CDR2 YNNKEL (reference sequence). With 1 base clipped from V and 3 bases from J, the junction kept 7 bases outside the gene matches. CDR3 amino acids: CASSQASAGEDTGELFF. For the CDR3, the DNA is TGTGCCAGCAGCCAAGCATCAGCGGGAGAGGACACCGGGGAGCTGTTTTTT.

V is TRBV18 and J is TRBJ2-7; a weak D match, TRBD1 (5 bases). The CDR3 is made up of 14 amino acids. Trimming left V 0 bases short and J 5 bases short, with 11 bases between. Germline CDR1 reads KGHSH; CDR2 reads LQKENI. The CDR3 region is CASSPPGRAHEQYF. As DNA, the CDR3 is TGTGCCAGCTCACCACCGGGCAGGGCCCACGAGCAGTACTTC.

The V call is TRBV28, the J call TRBJ2-7; no firm D call. V was shortened by 2 bases and J by 6 bases, with 11 bases between the two germline ends. The germline CDR1 and CDR2 sequences are MDHEN and SYDVKM. The CDR3 sequence is 13 residues long. The CDR3 DNA sequence: TGTGCCAGCAGTTTAATAGATTCGGGCGAGCAGTACTTC. Amino acids: CASSLIDSGEQYF.

The rearrangement joins TRBV5-1 to TRBJ2-5, with TRBD1 matching over 9 bases. V trimming: 4 bases; J trimming: 2 bases; junction bases outside the gene matches: 9. CDR1 and CDR2 from the germline V gene are SGHRS and YFSETQ. The CDR3 has 16 amino acids. The chain's CDR3 is CASSGRTGGLQETQYF. The CDR3 bases are TGCGCCAGCAGCGGAAGAACAGGGGGCTTACAAGAGACCCAGTACTTC.

The chain uses TRBV3-1 (or the pseudogene TRBV3-2) and TRBJ2-1, with D possibly TRBD1 on 5 matching bases. Germline CDR1 reads LGHDT; CDR2 reads YNNKEL (reference sequence). The CDR3 runs 18 residues. V was pared by 0 bases and J by 0 bases, with 15 bases between. The CDR3 is CASSQDRGRLSSYNEQFF. The CDR3 DNA follows: TGTGCCAGCAGCCAAGATAGGGGCCGGCTGAGCTCCTACAATGAGCAGTTCTTC.

The V and J genes are TRBV19 and TRBJ2-1, with TRBD2 identical over 8 bases. The CDR3 has 18 residues. Trimming at V came to 2 bases and at J to 3 bases, leaving 12 bases not matched to a gene. Germline V lookup: CDR1 LNHDA, CDR2 SQIVND (reference sequence). CDR3 loop: CASSINRPREAGYNEQFF. The CDR3 DNA is TGTGCCAGTAGTATAAACCGTCCGCGGGAGGCCGGCTACAATGAGCAGTTCTTC.

The rearrangement links TRBV9 to TRBJ2-7; tentatively, D is TRBD1 (6 bases). The germline V gene has CDR1 SGDLS and CDR2 YYNGEE. The CDR3 is 16 amino acids. The ends were cut back, 0 bases at V and 2 bases at J, with 15 bases in the middle. The CDR3 bases are TGTGCCAGCAGCGTAGCGCCAGGGGCCCAAACCTACGAGCAGTACTTC. Translated: CASSVAPGAQTYEQYF.

This chain connects TRBV23-1 to TRBJ1-6; 8 bases map to TRBD1. TRBV23-1 is placed among ORFs of uncertain function. The CDR3 totals 20 residues. Germline trimming cut 4 bases from V and 9 bases from J; bases unmatched to any gene: 23. For the CDR3, the DNA is TGCGCCAGCAGTCGATGGGGGACAGGATCTGAATCCTCGAAGTTTTCACCCCTCCACTTT. Residues: CASSRWGTGSESSKFSPLHF.